These 25 T cell receptor beta chains originate from one sample sequenced in a study of T cell repertoires in cytomegalovirus infection (dated by TCRdb to between 2018 and 2021). For sequencing, an Illumina HiSeq 1500 was employed. Through fastp at Q25 and MiXCR, TCRdb rebuilt clones from the public reads, retaining in-frame beta chains. One record per CDR3 amino acid sequence lists the most common genes and DNA. This sample gives roughly 500,000 distinct CDR3 sequences in total; 16% of them show up just once. Clones ranked in the top ten supply roughly a quarter of the sample. Sequencing used CD8+ T cells from PBMCs. The receptors originated from a human donor in good health (CMV status not recorded). Some clones in this sample may be carry-over from other donors' samples.

This clonotype has ten or more counts. The V call is TRBV7-3, the J call TRBJ2-2; 10 bases fit TRBD1. Germline values: CDR1 SGHTA, CDR2 FQGTGA. The CDR3 spans 15 residues. V gave up 4 bases and J gave up 7 bases; unmatched junction bases: 6. The CDR3 spells CASSSEGQGFGELFF. In DNA, the CDR3 is TGTGCCAGCAGCTCGGAGGGACAGGGGTTCGGGGAGCTGTTTTTT.

The chain has TRBV7-6 and TRBJ2-7, with D possibly matching TRBD1 (6 bases). This CDR3 has 15 amino acids. Trimming stripped 3 bases from V and 2 bases from J, with 14 bases between. Germline CDR1 is SGHVS and CDR2 is FNYEAQ. The chain's CDR3 is CASSLGQGPAYEQYF. The CDR3 nucleotides are TGTGCCAGCAGCTTGGGACAAGGGCCGGCCTACGAGCAGTACTTC.

This clonotype has ten or more counts. CDR3 sequence reads: CASSRTGSNQPQHF. CDR3 sequence (DNA): TGTGCCAGCAGCCGAACAGGGTCCAATCAGCCCCAGCATTTT. The chain links TRBV7-9 to TRBJ1-5; D may be TRBD1 (6 bases). V was shortened by 5 bases and J by 3 bases, with 11 bases between the two germline ends. Germline V gene lookup returns CDR1 SEHNR and CDR2 FQNEAQ (reference sequence). The CDR3 length is 14 residues.

The sample holds many counts of this clonotype. The CDR3 protein is CASSPGTRIGYQETQYF. CDR3 nucleotide sequence: TGTGCCAGCAGCCCAGGGACTAGAATTGGGTACCAAGAGACCCAGTACTTC. The chain employs TRBV7-8 and TRBJ2-5; 8 positions match TRBD2. Germline V gene data show CDR1 as SGHVS and CDR2 as FQNEAQ. This CDR3 spans 17 amino acids. Trimming removed 5 bases from V and 0 bases from J; junction bases left unmatched: 11.

This clonotype was observed many times. J is TRBJ1-3 and V is TRBV12-3 or TRBV12-4, with no clear D. Deletions cut 4 bases from V and 4 bases from J, with 14 bases between. The CDR3 runs to 15 residues. The CDR3 spells CASSSPPALGNTIYF. CDR3 bases: TGTGCCAGCAGTTCCCCCCCGGCATTGGGAAACACCATATATTTT.

This clonotype was seen only a few times. V usage is TRBV14 and J usage is TRBJ2-1, with 8 bases fitting TRBD1. CDR3 length: 19 amino acids. Trimming at V came to 0 bases and at J to 5 bases, leaving 15 bases not matched to a gene. The germline V gene encodes CDR1 SGHDN and CDR2 FVKESK. CDR3 protein: CASSQDSRGRGLGNNEQFF. For the CDR3, the DNA is TGTGCCAGCAGCCAAGACTCCAGGGGGCGGGGCCTCGGCAACAATGAGCAGTTCTTC.

This clonotype has a handful of counts. The CDR3 nucleotides are TGCGCCAGCAGCTTGAAGAATAACTATGGCTACACCTTC. This sequence encodes CASSLKNNYGYTF. The chain has TRBV5-1 and TRBJ1-2; D is ambiguous. Germline V gives CDR1 SGHRS, CDR2 YFSETQ. The CDR3 length is 13 residues. With 1 base removed from V and 1 base from J, the gap between germline ends came to 5 bases.

This clonotype was counted ten times or more. The gene calls are TRBV27 and TRBJ1-3; maybe TRBD1 (5 bases). Germline V gene data show CDR1 as MNHEY and CDR2 as SMNVEV (reference sequence). The CDR3 totals 15 residues. V dropped 5 bases and J dropped 5 bases, with 16 bases sitting between them. The CDR3, as DNA: TGTGCCAGCAGTCTCGGACCCCCAGGGAGAAACACCATATATTTT. Residues: CASSLGPPGRNTIYF.

The V call is TRBV27, the J call TRBJ1-4, with 10 nucleotides matching TRBD1. V was pared by 2 bases and J by 6 bases, with 9 bases of the junction left unmatched. The CDR3 is 17 amino acids. Germline CDR1 MNHEY, CDR2 SMNVEV (reference sequence). CDR3 sequence: CASSLILPGQGYEKLFF. CDR3 sequence (DNA): TGTGCCAGCAGTTTAATTCTCCCGGGACAGGGGTATGAAAAACTGTTTTTT.

This clonotype was detected many times. The rearrangement joins TRBV7-6 to TRBJ2-7, with D uncertain. The CDR3 extends over 14 amino acids. V lost 4 bases and J lost 5, with 15 bases in between. Looked up from germline, CDR1 is SGHVS and CDR2 is FNYEAQ. The chain's CDR3 is CASSSQLYRNEQYF. The DNA of the CDR3 is TGTGCCAGCAGCTCCCAGCTCTATAGGAACGAGCAGTACTTC.

This clonotype was seen at least ten times. This chain links TRBV7-8 with TRBJ2-3; TRBD1 might be the D (5 bases). Germline loops: CDR1 SGHVS, CDR2 FQNEAQ. Trimming took off 6 bases at V and 3 bases at J, with 16 bases between the two ends. The CDR3 covers 15 residues. The CDR3 DNA is TGTGCCAGCAGGGCCCATTTGGGGCCTACAGATACGCAGTATTTT. As protein: CASRAHLGPTDTQYF.

This clonotype occurred many times. In nucleotides, the CDR3 is TGTGCCAGCAGCGCACGAGGGGACACAGGGTTAGATCAGCCCCAGCATTTT. It translates to CASSARGDTGLDQPQHF. The genes are TRBV7-2 and TRBJ1-5; perhaps TRBD1 as D (6 bases). Germline CDR1 and CDR2: SGHTA and FQGNSA. V lost 5 bases, J lost 5 bases, and 22 bases lay in between. The CDR3 sequence is 17 residues long.

In this sample, this clonotype turned up many times. Here the CDR3 DNA reads TGTGCCAGCAGCCCTTCAGGTTCCCCCTACGAGCAGTACTTC. Its protein product is CASSPSGSPYEQYF. This chain connects TRBV7-3 to TRBJ2-7; D remains ambiguous. V dropped 5 bases and J dropped 2 bases, with 13 bases sitting between them. CDR3 length: 14 amino acids. Germline V gives CDR1 SGHTA, CDR2 FQGTGA.

The rearrangement joins TRBV4-2 to TRBJ1-1, with D unresolved. Germline V gene lookup returns CDR1 LGHNA and CDR2 YNFKEQ. The V gene lost 4 bases and the J gene lost 1 base, with 13 bases spanning the gap. CDR3 length: 15 residues. CDR3 amino acids: CASSRGIRENTEAFF. The CDR3 DNA follows: TGTGCCAGCAGCCGGGGAATAAGAGAGAACACTGAAGCTTTCTTT.

This clonotype was detected only a few times. The rearrangement uses TRBV7-9 and TRBJ1-2; D is possibly TRBD1 (6 bases). Germline values: CDR1 SEHNR, CDR2 FQNEAQ (reference sequence). Trimming took 6 bases from V and 7 from J, leaving 18 bases between them. CDR3 length: 14 residues. The CDR3 sequence: CASSRSGGGFGYTF. In DNA form, the CDR3 reads TGTGCCAGCAGTCGTTCGGGAGGGGGATTTGGCTACACCTTC.

The table lists this clonotype with many counts. The rearrangement joins TRBV28 to TRBJ2-5, with D possibly being TRBD1 or TRBD2 (5 bases each). V was clipped by 5 bases and J by 5 bases, with 18 bases between them. The germline V gene encodes CDR1 MDHEN and CDR2 SYDVKM. This CDR3 is 15 amino acids long. CDR3 DNA: TGTGCCAGCAGTAACGGGGCTAGCAATCGGGAGACCCAGTACTTC. Amino acid sequence: CASSNGASNRETQYF.

There are a few counts of this clonotype. The rearrangement links TRBV9 to TRBJ2-7; 9 bases are a match to TRBD1. The germline V gene encodes CDR1 SGDLS and CDR2 YYNGEE. The CDR3 consists of 13 residues. With V trimmed by 4 bases and J by 9 bases, 8 bases remained unmatched. Here the CDR3 DNA reads TGTGCCAGCAGCCCGGGGGACAGGGTAGGGCAGTACTTC. Its protein is CASSPGDRVGQYF. The whole variable domain, filled in from reference TRBV9 and TRBJ2-7, reads DSGVTQTPKHLITATGQRVTLRCSPRSGDLSVYWYQQSLDQGLQFLIQYYNGEERAKGNILERFSAQQFPDLHSELNLSSLELGDSALYFCASSPGDRVGQYFGPGTRLTVT.

The CDR3: CATTLTDYNEQFF. The CDR3 coding sequence is TGTGCCACCACCTTGACGGATTACAATGAGCAGTTCTTC. V and J are TRBV15 and TRBJ2-1; D not resolved. The CDR3 is 13 residues long. Germline V gene sequence: CDR1 LNHNV, CDR2 YYDKDF (reference sequence). Trimming removed 7 bases from V and 4 bases from J, with 11 bases in between.

To note about this clonotype: One end of the junction varies from germline; a read error may be responsible. The V gene is TRBV7-4, the J gene TRBJ2-1; D possibly corresponds to TRBD2 (6 bases). This CDR3 region has 13 residues. The germline V gene has CDR1 SGHVT and CDR2 SQSDAQ. CDR3 bases: TGTGCCAGCAGCCCACGAGGGAGGAATGGGCAGTTCTTC. Translating it yields CASSPRGRNGQFF.

The chain couples TRBV25-1 to TRBJ2-1; D perhaps matches TRBD2 (5 bases). The germline CDR1 and CDR2 sequences are MGHDK and SYGVNS. V lost 0 bases, J lost 10 bases, and 7 bases lay in between. This CDR3 region has 12 residues. The chain's CDR3 is CASSEYTGEQFF. CDR3 DNA sequence: TGTGCCAGCAGTGAATATACGGGGGAGCAGTTCTTC.

This clonotype was observed at least ten times. The junction does not match germline at one end; this may be a read error. The chain recombines TRBV4-1 with TRBJ1-2; D perhaps matches TRBD1 (6 bases). The germline V gene encodes CDR1 MGHRA and CDR2 YSYEKL. The CDR3 has 13 residues. CDR3 region: CASRGGANYGYTF. Here the CDR3 DNA reads TGTGCCAGCAGGGGTGGTGCTAACTATGGCTACACCTTC.

The rearrangement uses TRBV9 and TRBJ2-5; TRBD2 matches at 8 bases. CDR1 and CDR2 from the germline V gene are SGDLS and YYNGEE. Germline trimming cut 3 bases from V and 5 bases from J; bases unmatched to any gene: 9. The CDR3 runs to 15 residues. CDR3 nucleotide sequence: TGTGCCAGCAGCGAGGAAACGGGGGGGCGCGAGACCCAGTACTTC. Its protein is CASSEETGGRETQYF.

This clonotype showed up just a few times. In DNA form, the CDR3 reads TGTGCCAGCAGCTTGGCGTTGAAGGAGTTTCTCACAGATACGCAGTATTTT. It specifies CASSLALKEFLTDTQYF. The gene calls are TRBV5-6 and TRBJ2-3, with no clear D. CDR3 length: 17 amino acids. Germline CDR1 and CDR2: SGHDT and YYEEEE. V was pared by 0 bases and J by 2 bases, with 16 bases between.

This clonotype was seen ten or more times. Compared with germline, one end of the junction differs, possibly owing to a read error. The gene calls are TRBV7-6 and TRBJ1-2; TRBD1 is a possible D gene (5 bases). The germline CDR1 and CDR2 sequences are SGHVS and FNYEAQ. The CDR3 has 14 amino acids. The CDR3 reads CASSPSEGVPRIFF. CDR3 nucleotide sequence: TGTGCCAGCAGCCCGTCAGAAGGGGTCCCCCGTATTTTCTTC.

Points on this clonotype: This CDR3 fails to terminate in the conserved phenylalanine or tryptophan, so it likely reflects a read error. The genes are TRBV2 and TRBJ2-5; the match to TRBD1 covers 8 bases. Germline CDR1 reads SNHLY; CDR2 reads FYNNEI. Trimming at V came to 7 bases and at J to 4 bases, leaving 8 bases not matched to a gene. The CDR3 totals 14 residues. The DNA of the CDR3 is TGTGCCAGCACCGGACAGGGTTGGTCAGAGACCCAGTACTTA. This encodes CASTGQGWSETQYL.